This TCR beta chain stems from a study of OX40 agonist ivuxolimab in advanced cancers. Study information: Patients in dose escalation had liver, melanoma, kidney or head and neck cancers. Averaging about 60 years in age, with a range of roughly 20 to 79, the cohort was 80% to 90% male.

General study results and limits: Researchers report that CD8+ T cells had, on average, more expanded clones than CD4+.

Details on this clone: Its specificity is not known.

Assay: immunoSEQ multiplex PCR; the TCRdb copy retains only in-frame clones and omits some. The sample consists of around 60,000 clones, around 84% of them appearing once. The V gene's germline CDR1 is MNHEY and CDR2 SMNVEV (reference sequence). Trimming took 7 bases from V and 2 from J, leaving 9 bases between them. There are 14 residues in the CDR3. The clonotype originates from an adult with an advanced solid tumor such as melanoma, head and neck, liver or kidney cancer. The chain joins TRBV27 to TRBJ2-6; D is ambiguous. This sample comprised CD4+ or CD8+ T cells sorted from blood, obtained in a trial of the OX40 agonist ivuxolimab. The CDR3 bases are TGTGCCAGCAAATCGGGTACTGGGGCCAACGTCCTGACTTTC. Translation: CASKSGTGANVLTF.